This T cell receptor beta chain emerged from a study of response to subunit inactivated influenza vaccine. Study findings and constraints: Each seasonal flu vaccination may recruit only limited new T cells, authors suggested.

This clonotype has at least ten counts. The antigen is unknown. One entry per CDR3 protein, called by TCRdb with MiXCR from the RT-PCR reads. Among 560,000 or so distinct CDR3 sequences listed, roughly 8.2% were seen once. This CDR3 region has 12 residues. The germline V gene has CDR1 DFQATT and CDR2 SNEGSKA (reference sequence). V was pared by 6 bases and J by 0 bases, with 9 bases between. This material consisted of PBMCs from blood, taken roughly 24 months after vaccination. This chain connects TRBV20-1 to TRBJ2-7; D is perhaps TRBD1 (6 bases). This clonotype was obtained from a man between 50 and 70 years old who received an inactivated influenza vaccine. CDR3 in amino acids: CSANRDSYEQYF. For the CDR3, the DNA is TGCAGTGCGAACAGGGACTCCTACGAGCAGTACTTC.